This TCR beta chain was sequenced in a study of blood T cell repertoires in COVID-19. About the research overall: PBMCs, B-cell-depleted T cells, or T cells provided the cDNA or gDNA that made up the material.

The CDR3 spans 13 residues. CDR1 is SGHAT, CDR2 FQNNGV, per germline. The ends lost 0 bases at V and 14 bases at J; junction bases unmatched: 3. Produced via immunoSEQ multiplex PCR; TCRdb's table is partial and in-frame only. The sample carries around 200,000 clones, roughly nine tenths recorded once. The chain employs TRBV11-2 and TRBJ2-3; 12 bases are shared with TRBD2. This receptor was obtained from a woman at least 80 years old in a cohort sampled during active or convalescent COVID-19. Sequencing was performed on peripheral blood. The CDR3 DNA follows: TGTGCCAGCAGCTTAGATATACTAGCGGGAGGGTATTTT. Residues: CASSLDILAGGYF. Supplemented by reference TRBV11-2 and TRBJ2-3, the full variable domain reads EAGVAQSPRYKIIEKRQSVAFWCNPISGHATLYWYQQILGQGPKLLIQFQNNGVVDDSQLPKDRFSAERLKGVDSTLKIQPAKLEDSAVYLCASSLDILAGGYFGPGTRLTVL.